Sequencing of this T cell receptor beta chain was carried out in a study of CD8 T cells in Susac syndrome. Background on the study: Of the sequenced Susac syndrome patients, over 5 had active disease and roughly eight were in remission. Each patient with Susac syndrome, at the time of blood draw, was therapy-naive, on corticosteroids, or on intravenous immunoglobulin alone.

The CD8+ and CD4+ T cells were isolated magnetically using a negative isolation approach, whereas the TEMRA cells were enriched by FACS. RNA amounts of about 0.5 to 1 ug underwent reverse transcription with random hexamers. An immunoSEQ multiplex PCR amplified TCR beta CDR3 over 54 Vbeta and 13 Jbeta. TCRdb processed the immunoSEQ multiplex PCR reads anew with MiXCR; each CDR3 protein has one entry. The sample includes about 180,000 distinct CDR3 sequences, 90% to 95% of them seen just once. This CDR3 comprises 15 residues. CDR1 is ENHRY, CDR2 SYGVKD, per germline. V was pared by 2 bases and J by 2 bases, with 2 bases of the junction left unmatched.

The chain employs TRBV10-3 and TRBJ2-3; 9 bases are shared with TRBD1. The receptor was isolated from a human donor with Susac syndrome. Sequencing used CD4+ T cells from PBMCs. DNA of the CDR3: TGTGCCATCAGTGAGGGACAGGGGAACACAGATACGCAGTATTTT. Its protein product is CAISEGQGNTDTQYF.